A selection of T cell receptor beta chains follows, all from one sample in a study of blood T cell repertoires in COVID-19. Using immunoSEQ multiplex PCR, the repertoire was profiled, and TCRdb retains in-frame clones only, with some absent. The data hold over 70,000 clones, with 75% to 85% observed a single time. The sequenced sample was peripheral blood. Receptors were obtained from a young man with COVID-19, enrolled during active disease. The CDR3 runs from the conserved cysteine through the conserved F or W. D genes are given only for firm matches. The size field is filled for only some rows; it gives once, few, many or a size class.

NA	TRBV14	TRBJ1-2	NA	TGTGCCAGCAGCCAATCGGGAATTAACTATGGCTACACCTTC	CASSQSGINYGYTF
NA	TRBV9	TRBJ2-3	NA	TGTGCCAGCAGCGAGACTCATAGATCAGATACGCAGTATTTT	CASSETHRSDTQYF
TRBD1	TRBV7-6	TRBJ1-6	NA	TGTGCCAGCAGCTTAGTAGAGGGGGCGCATTCACCCCTCCACTTT	CASSLVEGAHSPLHF
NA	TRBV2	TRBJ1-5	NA	TGTGCCAGCAGTGTGGAGTTGGATCAGCCCCAGCATTTT	CASSVELDQPQHF
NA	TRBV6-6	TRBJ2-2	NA	TGTGCCAGCAGTTACTCGTTACCAGGCTCGCCCGGGGAGCTGTTTTTT	CASSYSLPGSPGELFF
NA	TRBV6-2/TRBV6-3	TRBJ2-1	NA	TGTGCCAGCAGCCTAAGAGCCAGGGGGGAGTACAATGAGCAGTTCTTC	CASSLRARGEYNEQFF
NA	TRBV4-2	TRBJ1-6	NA	TGTGCCAGCAGCCAAGTTGGTAGGGAGAATTCACCCCTCCACTTT	CASSQVGRENSPLHF
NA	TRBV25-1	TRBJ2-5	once	TGTGCCAGCAGAACAGAAGAGACCCAGTACTTC	CASRTEETQYF
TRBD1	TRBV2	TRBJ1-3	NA	TGTGCCAGCAGTTTCGGACAGGGCCGCACTGGAAACACCATATATTTT	CASSFGQGRTGNTIYF
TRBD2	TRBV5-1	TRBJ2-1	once	TGCGCCAGCAGCTTGGTAACTAGCGGAACTAATGAGCAGTTCTTC	CASSLVTSGTNEQFF
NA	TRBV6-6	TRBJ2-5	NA	TGTGCCAGCAGTCCTAGGGAGACCCAGTACTTC	CASSPRETQYF
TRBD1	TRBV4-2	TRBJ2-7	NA	TGTGCCAGCAACCGTGACTCCGGGACAGGGTACTACGAGCAGTACTTC	CASNRDSGTGYYEQYF
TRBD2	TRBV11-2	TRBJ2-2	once	TGTGCCAGCAGACAGACTAGCGGGAGGGCCGGGGAGCTGTTTTTT	CASRQTSGRAGELFF
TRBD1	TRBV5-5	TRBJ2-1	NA	TGTGCCAGCAGACCTCGGACAGGGGGAGGGGATGAGCAGTTCTTC	CASRPRTGGGDEQFF
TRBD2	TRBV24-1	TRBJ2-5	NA	TGTGCCACCAGTGATTTGGGTAGCGGGAGGGAGACCCAGTACTTC	CATSDLGSGRETQYF
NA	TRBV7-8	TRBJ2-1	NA	TGTGCCAGCAGGCAAACTAGGTCCTCCTACAATGAGCAGTTCTTC	CASRQTRSSYNEQFF
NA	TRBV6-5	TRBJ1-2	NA	TGTGCCGGCTCGGGAACAGTTAACTATGGCTACACCTTC	CAGSGTVNYGYTF
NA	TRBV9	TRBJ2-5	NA	TGTGCCAGCAGCGTAGAGGGGCTGTCGGAGACCCAGTACTTC	CASSVEGLSETQYF
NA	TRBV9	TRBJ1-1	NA	TGTGCCAGCAGCGTGACAGGGAACACTGAAGCTTTCTTT	CASSVTGNTEAFF
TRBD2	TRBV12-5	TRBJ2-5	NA	TGTGCTAGTGCCGGGACTAATTTGGAGACCCAGTACTTC	CASAGTNLETQYF
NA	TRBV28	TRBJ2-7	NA	TGTGCCAGCAGCTACCTCACCAGGTCCGTCTCCGAGCAGTACTTC	CASSYLTRSVSEQYF
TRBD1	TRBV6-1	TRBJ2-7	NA	TGTGCCAGCAGTGAACTGAGACAGGGGAAATACGAGCAGTACTTC	CASSELRQGKYEQYF
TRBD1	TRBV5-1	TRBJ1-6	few	TGCGCCAGCAGTATACAGGGGATCGGAAATTCACCCCTCCACTTT	CASSIQGIGNSPLHF
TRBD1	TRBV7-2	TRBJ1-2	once	TGTGCCAGCAGACTACAGGGGGGTGGCTACACCTTC	CASRLQGGGYTF
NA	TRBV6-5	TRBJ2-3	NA	TGTGCCAGCAGCCTAAGCGGAGATACGCAGTATTTT	CASSLSGDTQYF
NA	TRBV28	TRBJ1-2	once	TGTGCCAGCAGTTTTGGGGAGGCCTATGGCTACACCTTC	CASSFGEAYGYTF
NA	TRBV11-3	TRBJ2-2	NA	TGTGCCAGCAGCTTAGCCGGGGGAATCTCCGGGGAGCTGTTTTTT	CASSLAGGISGELFF
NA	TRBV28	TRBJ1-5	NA	TGTGCCAGCAGCGACAGGTTAAGCAATCAGCCCCAGCATTTT	CASSDRLSNQPQHF
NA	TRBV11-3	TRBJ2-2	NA	TGTGCCAGCAGCTCAGTTGCCCCAGGAAGAAGCGGGGAGCTGTTTTTT	CASSSVAPGRSGELFF
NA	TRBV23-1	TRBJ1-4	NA	TGCGCCAGCGGGGACAACTGTGAAAAACTGTTTTTT	CASGDNCEKLFF
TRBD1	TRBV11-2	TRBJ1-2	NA	TGTGCCAGCAGGTCGCCCGGGACAGGCTCCAGGAGGGATGGCTACACCTTC	CASRSPGTGSRRDGYTF
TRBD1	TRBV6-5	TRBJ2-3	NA	TGTGCCAGCAGGCCCAACAGGGGAGATACGCAGTATTTT	CASRPNRGDTQYF
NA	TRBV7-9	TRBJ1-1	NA	TGTGCCAGCAGCTTCTCAGGGAACACTGAAGCTTTCTTT	CASSFSGNTEAFF
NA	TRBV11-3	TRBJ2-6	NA	TGTGCCAGCAGCTTAGAGGTTGGTGGCAGGGTAATTTTCGGGGCCAACGTCCTGACTTTC	CASSLEVGGRVIFGANVLTF
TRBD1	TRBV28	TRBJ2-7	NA	TGTGCCAGCAGTACCTCGGGCCGGGACAGGGGTGCCGAGCAGTACTTC	CASSTSGRDRGAEQYF
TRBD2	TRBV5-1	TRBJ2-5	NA	TGCGCCAGCAGCATTGAACTAGCGGAACAAGAGACCCAGTACTTC	CASSIELAEQETQYF
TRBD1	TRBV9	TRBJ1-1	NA	TGTGCCAGCAGCGGCGGACAGGCGTACACTGAAGCTTTCTTT	CASSGGQAYTEAFF